The clone carrying this T cell receptor beta chain was detected ten times or more. CDR3 length: 15 residues. V shed 1 base and J 6 bases; nucleotides not matched to a gene: 2. Germline assignment: CDR1 SGHAT and CDR2 FQNNGV. One entry per CDR3 protein results from TCRdb running MiXCR on the 5' RACE reads. Of about 50,000 distinct CDR3 sequences in the sample, approximately 5.8% are singletons; the top ten hold 1.1% to 1.5%. The data belong to a study of neurological immune-mediated disorders. The sequence came from a woman aged 18-29 years with multiple sclerosis. The sequenced sample consisted of CD4+ T cells from blood. This rearrangement joins TRBV11-2 to TRBJ2-1; the match to TRBD2 covers 11 bases. The CDR3 spells CASSLVAGGPNEQFF. The CDR3 coding sequence is TGTGCCAGCAGCTTAGTAGCGGGAGGGCCCAATGAGCAGTTCTTC.